The entry below describes one T cell receptor beta chain. The V gene end was trimmed by 6 bases and the J gene end by 0 bases; junction bases not matched to a gene: 12. CDR1 KGHSH and CDR2 LQKENI come from the germline V gene. This CDR3 has 17 amino acids. This sample stems from a study of blood T cell repertoires in COVID-19. Background on the study: Samples representing acute and convalescent COVID-19 were sourced from the United States, Italy and Spain.

This table comes from immunoSEQ multiplex PCR, and its TCRdb copy is limited to in-frame clones, with some not included. This sample has about 94,000 clones, with nearly 80% found just once. The Seattle patients, enrolled during active infection, were followed longitudinally. Sequenced input: peripheral blood. This chain links TRBV18 with TRBJ1-2; 8 bases fit TRBD1. The TCR originated in a man between 65 and 85 years old with COVID-19, enrolled during active disease. The CDR3 here is CASSPRDRPTANYGYTF. DNA for the CDR3: TGTGCCAGCTCTCCCCGGGACAGGCCAACTGCTAACTATGGCTACACCTTC.